Listed below are T cell receptor beta chains from one sample, sequenced in a study of OX40 agonist ivuxolimab in advanced cancers. Produced via immunoSEQ multiplex PCR; TCRdb's table is partial and in-frame only. The sample includes about 71,000 clones, around 94% of them seen just once. The source was CD4+ or CD8+ T cells sorted from blood, collected in a trial of the OX40 agonist ivuxolimab. Every receptor here comes from an adult with an advanced solid tumor such as melanoma, head and neck, liver or kidney cancer. The CDR3 runs from the conserved cysteine through the conserved F or W. Fields, in order: D gene, J gene, CDR3 length, V gene, clone size, CDR3 DNA, CDR3 protein. D genes are given only for firm matches. Not every row has a clone size; where given, it reads once, few, many or a size class.

D gene: TRBD2
J gene: TRBJ2-3
CDR3 length: 19
V gene: TRBV2
clone size: once
CDR3 DNA: TGTGCCAGCAGTCTACGCCTGACTAGCGGGGGGGTCAGCACAGATACGCAGTATTTT
CDR3 protein: CASSLRLTSGGVSTDTQYF

D gene: TRBD2
J gene: TRBJ2-7
CDR3 length: 18
V gene: TRBV9
clone size: once
CDR3 DNA: TGTGCCAGCAGCGCCGGGACTAGCGGGGGGGCCGTGAAGCACGAGCAGTACTTC
CDR3 protein: CASSAGTSGGAVKHEQYF

D gene: .
J gene: TRBJ2-1
CDR3 length: 13
V gene: TRBV4-1
clone size: .
CDR3 DNA: TGCGCCAGCAGCCAAGGCGCCCTCAATGAGCAGTTCTTC
CDR3 protein: CASSQGALNEQFF

D gene: .
J gene: TRBJ2-7
CDR3 length: 15
V gene: TRBV7-9
clone size: .
CDR3 DNA: TGTGCCAGCAGCCCCCGATCGGGCGGAGCCTACGAGCAGTACTTC
CDR3 protein: CASSPRSGGAYEQYF

D gene: .
J gene: TRBJ2-7
CDR3 length: 15
V gene: TRBV19
clone size: .
CDR3 DNA: TGTGCCAGTAGTACCGGCGCCGGGGCGTACTACGAGCAGTACTTC
CDR3 protein: CASSTGAGAYYEQYF

D gene: TRBD1
J gene: TRBJ2-7
CDR3 length: 14
V gene: TRBV4-1
clone size: .
CDR3 DNA: TGCGCCAGCAGCCCCCGACCGGACAGGGACGAGCAGTACTTC
CDR3 protein: CASSPRPDRDEQYF

D gene: .
J gene: TRBJ2-7
CDR3 length: 13
V gene: TRBV9
clone size: once
CDR3 DNA: TGTGCCAGCAGCCCCTCGGGGGCCTACGAGCAGTACTTC
CDR3 protein: CASSPSGAYEQYF

D gene: .
J gene: TRBJ1-1
CDR3 length: 15
V gene: TRBV27
clone size: once
CDR3 DNA: TGTGCCAGCAGTTTAGGGCGGATAATGAACACTGAAGCTTTCTTT
CDR3 protein: CASSLGRIMNTEAFF

D gene: .
J gene: TRBJ1-1
CDR3 length: 13
V gene: TRBV6-6
clone size: .
CDR3 DNA: TGTGCCAGCAGACTCTCGGCGGACACTGAAGCTTTCTTT
CDR3 protein: CASRLSADTEAFF

D gene: TRBD1
J gene: TRBJ1-2
CDR3 length: 15
V gene: TRBV19
clone size: .
CDR3 DNA: TGTGCCAGTAGTATCTTTGACAGGGGGCTCTATGGCTACACCTTC
CDR3 protein: CASSIFDRGLYGYTF

D gene: .
J gene: TRBJ1-1
CDR3 length: 15
V gene: TRBV4-3
clone size: .
CDR3 DNA: TGCGCCAGCAGCCAAGAAGAGAGAAAGAACACTGAAGCTTTCTTT
CDR3 protein: CASSQEERKNTEAFF

D gene: TRBD1
J gene: TRBJ1-5
CDR3 length: 15
V gene: TRBV11-2
clone size: .
CDR3 DNA: TGTGCCAGCAGCCTCGGACAGGGGGCTTATCAGCCCCAGCATTTT
CDR3 protein: CASSLGQGAYQPQHF

D gene: .
J gene: TRBJ2-7
CDR3 length: 15
V gene: TRBV5-5
clone size: .
CDR3 DNA: TGTGCCAGCAGCTGGAAACAGGGACCCCCCTACGAGCAGTACTTC
CDR3 protein: CASSWKQGPPYEQYF

D gene: .
J gene: TRBJ1-1
CDR3 length: 14
V gene: TRBV7-2
clone size: .
CDR3 DNA: TGTGCCAGCAGCGGGCACAGGGATTTCGCTGAAGCTTTCTTT
CDR3 protein: CASSGHRDFAEAFF

D gene: .
J gene: TRBJ2-1
CDR3 length: 14
V gene: TRBV9
clone size: .
CDR3 DNA: TGTGCCAGCAGCGTCAGTGACGGGTACAATGAGCAGTTCTTC
CDR3 protein: CASSVSDGYNEQFF

D gene: .
J gene: TRBJ1-1
CDR3 length: 15
V gene: TRBV5-8
clone size: .
CDR3 DNA: TGTGCCAGCAGCGGGAGGGGGTTGGAGAACACTGAAGCTTTCTTT
CDR3 protein: CASSGRGLENTEAFF

D gene: TRBD1
J gene: TRBJ2-7
CDR3 length: 15
V gene: TRBV19
clone size: .
CDR3 DNA: TGTGTCAGTAGTATGATTGACAGGGCAGACTACGAGCAGTACTTC
CDR3 protein: CVSSMIDRADYEQYF

D gene: .
J gene: TRBJ1-5
CDR3 length: 14
V gene: TRBV6-5
clone size: .
CDR3 DNA: TGTGCCAGCAGTTATGAGCCCAGCAATCAGCCCCAGCATTTT
CDR3 protein: CASSYEPSNQPQHF

D gene: .
J gene: TRBJ2-7
CDR3 length: 11
V gene: TRBV19
clone size: .
CDR3 DNA: TGTGCCAGCAGCGGCTCCTACGAGCAGTACTTC
CDR3 protein: CASSGSYEQYF

D gene: .
J gene: TRBJ2-7
CDR3 length: 15
V gene: TRBV9
clone size: .
CDR3 DNA: TGTGCCAGCAGCGTATCGGCAGGTGAGGGCTACGAGCAGTACTTC
CDR3 protein: CASSVSAGEGYEQYF

D gene: TRBD1
J gene: TRBJ2-3
CDR3 length: 16
V gene: TRBV4-3
clone size: .
CDR3 DNA: TGCGCCAGCAGCCAAGAGCCGGGACAGCCCACAGATACGCAGTATTTT
CDR3 protein: CASSQEPGQPTDTQYF

D gene: .
J gene: TRBJ2-1
CDR3 length: 15
V gene: TRBV6-5
clone size: .
CDR3 DNA: TGTGCCAGCAGTTACTCGCCCGGGGGGCTTCATGAGCAGTTCTTC
CDR3 protein: CASSYSPGGLHEQFF

D gene: TRBD1
J gene: TRBJ2-1
CDR3 length: 18
V gene: TRBV7-2
clone size: .
CDR3 DNA: TGTGCCAGCAGCTTTCCTCAGGAGACAGGGGGAGACTACAATGAGCAGTTCTTC
CDR3 protein: CASSFPQETGGDYNEQFF

D gene: .
J gene: TRBJ1-4
CDR3 length: 18
V gene: TRBV10-3
clone size: .
CDR3 DNA: TGTGCCATCAGTGAATGGGGCCAAGGTTCCGCCACTAATGAAAAACTGTTTTTT
CDR3 protein: CAISEWGQGSATNEKLFF

D gene: TRBD1
J gene: TRBJ2-7
CDR3 length: 13
V gene: TRBV2
clone size: once
CDR3 DNA: TGTGCCAGCCACGACAGGGGGTTCTACGAGCAGTACTTC
CDR3 protein: CASHDRGFYEQYF

D gene: .
J gene: TRBJ2-3
CDR3 length: 18
V gene: TRBV29-1
clone size: .
CDR3 DNA: TGCAGTGGGGGACACCTAGGACTCGGAGGGCCATTCGCAGATACGCAGTATTTT
CDR3 protein: CSGGHLGLGGPFADTQYF

D gene: .
J gene: TRBJ2-7
CDR3 length: 15
V gene: TRBV15
clone size: .
CDR3 DNA: TGTGCCACCAGCCCCGGGGGGCAGGGCTCCTACGAGCAGTACTTC
CDR3 protein: CATSPGGQGSYEQYF

D gene: .
J gene: TRBJ2-7
CDR3 length: 17
V gene: TRBV4-1
clone size: .
CDR3 DNA: TGCGCCAGCAGCCAAGACTCCTACGCAGCCTCTTCCTACGAGCAGTACTTC
CDR3 protein: CASSQDSYAASSYEQYF

D gene: TRBD1
J gene: TRBJ1-2
CDR3 length: 14
V gene: TRBV9
clone size: .
CDR3 DNA: TGTGCCAGCAGCGCCCCCTTAGGACAGGGAACAGCGTTCTTC
CDR3 protein: CASSAPLGQGTAFF

D gene: .
J gene: TRBJ1-2
CDR3 length: 15
V gene: TRBV4-3
clone size: .
CDR3 DNA: TGCGCCAGCAGCCAAGATGGAACAGCTAACTATGGCTACACCTTC
CDR3 protein: CASSQDGTANYGYTF

D gene: .
J gene: TRBJ2-7
CDR3 length: 12
V gene: TRBV28
clone size: .
CDR3 DNA: TGTGCCAGCAGCTTACAAGCCTACGAGCAGTACTTC
CDR3 protein: CASSLQAYEQYF

D gene: TRBD1
J gene: TRBJ1-3
CDR3 length: 17
V gene: TRBV5-1
clone size: .
CDR3 DNA: TGCGCCAGCAGCTTGGAACCAGGGGGACTCTCTGGAAACACCATATATTTT
CDR3 protein: CASSLEPGGLSGNTIYF

D gene: .
J gene: TRBJ2-1
CDR3 length: 15
V gene: TRBV18
clone size: .
CDR3 DNA: TGTGCCAGCTCACCAGGGGGCGGGTTATACAATGAGCAGTTCTTC
CDR3 protein: CASSPGGGLYNEQFF

D gene: TRBD2
J gene: TRBJ2-5
CDR3 length: 15
V gene: TRBV7-9
clone size: once
CDR3 DNA: TGTGCCAGCAGCCCGGTAGCGGGCCCCCAAGAGACCCAGTACTTC
CDR3 protein: CASSPVAGPQETQYF